This T cell receptor (beta chain) was identified during a study of cytomegalovirus exposure and HLA in healthy donors. CDR1 and CDR2 from the germline V gene are MNHNS and SASEGT. V was cut by 4 bases and J by 4 bases, with 11 bases left in between. There are 14 residues in the CDR3. Primers included in the PCR were 60 Vbeta and 13 Jbeta primers. Clones were sequenced by immunoSEQ multiplex PCR, and TCRdb holds only the in-frame ones, with some missing. The table records roughly 120,000 clones, around 77% of them present only once. As concerns this clone: The antigen is unknown.

General study findings and limits: In a later analysis, most CMV-associated TCR beta chains appeared HLA-restricted. Most TCR beta V segments were productive about 87% or about 30% of the time in an earlier analysis. The study had only CMV serostatus as immune exposure information.

Sequenced: PBMCs. The chain couples TRBV6-1 to TRBJ2-1, with D tentatively TRBD2 (6 bases). This receptor was taken from a man between 18 and 29 years old in good health and CMV-seropositive. The CDR3, as DNA: TGTGCCAGCAGTGTCCAGGCGGGGTACAATGAGCAGTTCTTC. Protein: CASSVQAGYNEQFF.